These 29 T cell receptor beta chains were sequenced from one sample in a study of T cell clonotyping in hematopoietic cell transplantation (dated by TCRdb to 2020 to 2023). Library preparation was by the immunoSEQ multiplex PCR assay. TCRdb re-hosts the immuneACCESS table, in-frame sequences only. Its copies lack some clones; in the studies checked, an unresolved V gene accounts for under half of them, and the cause for the rest is not known. This sample gives 6,000 to 9,500 clones in total; more than 80% of them show up just once. The ten largest make up about 4.8% of the sample. The time point label, read with the paper, signifies: 180 days after allo-HCT. The sample was PBMCs, taken 180 days after allogeneic stem cell transplant. These receptors all stem from a female patient in her fifties or sixties who had an allogeneic stem cell transplant from an unrelated donor, so the T cells may come from the graft donor. Some clones in this sample may be carry-over from other donors' samples.

V is TRBV30 and J is TRBJ2-2; either TRBD1 or TRBD2 may supply D (6 bases each). The germline V gene has CDR1 GTSNPN and CDR2 SVGIG (reference sequence). The ends were cut back, 5 bases at V and 3 bases at J, with 13 bases in the middle. This CDR3 is 14 amino acids long. The CDR3 coding sequence is TGTGCCTGGGCCTGGGGGGCGTACACCGGGGAGCTGTTTTTT. Its protein is CAWAWGAYTGELFF.

This rearrangement joins TRBV19 to TRBJ1-5, with D perhaps TRBD1 (5 bases). CDR1 is LNHDA, CDR2 SQIVND, per germline (reference sequence). V was cut by 3 bases and J by 4 bases, with 10 bases left in between. This CDR3 contains 14 residues. CDR3 in amino acids: CASSIRGGNQPQHF. Here the CDR3 DNA reads TGTGCCAGTAGTATTAGGGGCGGGAATCAGCCCCAGCATTTT.

This rearrangement joins TRBV4-1 to TRBJ2-7; the match to TRBD1 covers 7 bases. The V gene end was trimmed by 2 bases and the J gene end by 4 bases; junction bases not matched to a gene: 8. Germline V CDR1 and CDR2: MGHRA, YSYEKL. The CDR3 has 15 residues. In DNA form, the CDR3 reads TGCGCCAGCAGCCAAACGGCAGGGGGTAGGTACGAGCAGTACTTC. This gives the protein CASSQTAGGRYEQYF.

V usage is TRBV7-7 and J usage is TRBJ1-1; 7 bases agree with TRBD1. There are 14 residues in the CDR3. Germline V lookup: CDR1 SSHAT, CDR2 FNYEAQ (reference sequence). Losses at the gene ends were 2 bases for V and 8 bases for J; bases not matched to a gene: 8. CDR3 DNA sequence: TGTGCCAGCAGCTTACCTACCTCGACAGGGGAAGCTTTCTTT. Protein product: CASSLPTSTGEAFF.

This clone was observed a handful of times. The chain is built from TRBV4-1 and TRBJ1-1, with D uncertain. Germline CDR1 reads MGHRA; CDR2 reads YSYEKL. The V and J ends lost 6 bases and 1 base respectively, with 9 bases between them. This CDR3 region has 13 residues. CDR3 region: CASRTDPNTEAFF. CDR3 bases: TGCGCCAGCAGAACCGACCCGAACACTGAAGCTTTCTTT.

This clone was recorded only once. This CDR3 reads CASRWPETQYF. The CDR3 coding sequence is TGTGCCAGCAGGTGGCCAGAGACCCAGTACTTC. The V call is TRBV2, the J call TRBJ2-5; D gene unclear. Trimming took 6 bases from V and 4 from J, leaving 6 bases between them. This CDR3 spans 11 amino acids. The germline V gene has CDR1 SNHLY and CDR2 FYNNEI.

This rearrangement joins TRBV9 to TRBJ1-1, with D possibly being TRBD1 (5 bases). This CDR3 comprises 15 residues. Germline lookup yields CDR1 SGDLS and CDR2 YYNGEE. V lost 4 bases, J lost 5 bases, and 18 bases lay in between. In DNA form, the CDR3 reads TGTGCCAGCAGCCTACTCTTGGGGGGGAAAACTGAAGCTTTCTTT. This translates into CASSLLLGGKTEAFF.

The genes are TRBV5-4 and TRBJ1-1; D is perhaps TRBD1 (6 bases). Germline V lookup: CDR1 SGHNT, CDR2 YYREEE (reference sequence). Trimming cost V 5 bases and J 3 bases, with 14 bases left between them. The CDR3 length is 14 residues. CDR3 in amino acids: CASRWGRGDTEAFF. The CDR3 DNA sequence: TGTGCCAGCAGATGGGGGCGCGGGGACACTGAAGCTTTCTTT.

The rearrangement links TRBV4-3 to TRBJ1-1; D gene ambiguous. The CDR3 spans 15 residues. With 4 bases removed from V and 5 bases from J, the gap between germline ends came to 17 bases. The V gene's germline CDR1 is LGHNA and CDR2 YSLEER. CDR3 sequence: CASSPTSWTGTEAFF. Written as DNA, the CDR3 is TGCGCCAGCAGCCCCACTAGTTGGACGGGGACTGAAGCTTTCTTT.

This chain links TRBV5-1 with TRBJ2-3, with D possibly called TRBD1 or TRBD2 (5 bases each). V was cut by 2 bases and J by 6 bases, with 13 bases left in between. The germline V gene encodes CDR1 SGHRS and CDR2 YFSETQ. The CDR3 runs to 14 residues. The CDR3: CASSLVPGTDTQYF. Written as DNA, the CDR3 is TGCGCCAGCAGCTTAGTCCCGGGGACCGATACGCAGTATTTT.

This clone occurred once. The chain is built from TRBV5-1 and TRBJ2-3, with 7 bases matching TRBD1. The V segment lost 3 bases and the J segment 2 bases; nucleotides outside the gene matches: 6. Germline V CDR1 and CDR2: SGHRS, YFSETQ. The CDR3 has 15 amino acids. Written as DNA, the CDR3 is TGCGCCAGCAGCTCCTCGGGACAGAACACAGATACGCAGTATTTT. It translates to CASSSSGQNTDTQYF.

This sequence joins TRBV7-2 and TRBJ2-2; D is possibly TRBD1 or TRBD2 (5 bases each). Germline V gene sequence: CDR1 SGHTA, CDR2 FQGNSA. Deletions cut 11 bases from V and 7 bases from J, with 20 bases between. The CDR3 has 14 residues. Here the CDR3 reads CAVNYGGPGGELFF. The CDR3 DNA sequence: TGTGCCGTTAACTATGGGGGTCCGGGCGGGGAGCTGTTTTTT.

The sample holds one count of this clone. This chain joins TRBV6-5 and TRBJ2-1; 9 nucleotides match TRBD1. J lost 9 bases, V lost 0 bases, and 9 bases had no gene match. CDR1 is MNHEY and CDR2 is SVGAGI in the germline V gene. This CDR3 has 16 amino acids. The DNA of the CDR3 is TGTGCCAGCAGTTACTCGTTAAGACAGGGGGATAGTGAGCAGTTCTTC. Residues: CASSYSLRQGDSEQFF.

The genes are TRBV19 and TRBJ2-3; maybe TRBD2 (7 bases). The germline V and J ends were trimmed by 6 bases and 2 bases, with 18 bases remaining between them. Germline-derived CDR1 and CDR2 are LNHDA and SQIVND (reference sequence). The CDR3 covers 16 residues. The CDR3 coding sequence is TGTGCCAGTAGGGATGTTGGGGGGGGCACCACAGATACGCAGTATTTT. Residues: CASRDVGGGTTDTQYF. The full variable domain, completed using reference TRBV19 and TRBJ2-3, is DGGITQSPKYLFRKEGQNVTLSCEQNLNHDAMYWYRQDPGQGLRLIYYSQIVNDFQKGDIAEGYSVSREKKESFPLTVTSAQKNPTAFYLCASRDVGGGTTDTQYFGPGTRLTVL.

This chain connects TRBV2 to TRBJ2-1; 13 bases are shared with TRBD2. This CDR3 region has 19 residues. Trimming cost V 5 bases and J 0 bases; bases outside gene matches: 10. The germline gives CDR1 SNHLY, CDR2 FYNNEI. DNA of the CDR3: TGTGCCAGCAGTCAGGGACTAGCGGGGTCACTGAGCTCCTACAATGAGCAGTTCTTC. Translation: CASSQGLAGSLSSYNEQFF.

The chain links TRBV21-1 to TRBJ1-1. TRBV21-1 is a documented pseudogene. This CDR3 is 12 amino acids long. The CDR3 loop is CASSKVMSEAFF. The DNA of the CDR3 is TGTGCCAGCAGCAAAGTAATGAGTGAAGCTTTCTTT.

The V and J genes are TRBV29-1 and TRBJ1-6; tentatively, D is TRBD1 (6 bases). V shed 4 bases and J shed 3 bases, with 7 bases lying between them. Looked up from germline, CDR1 is SQVTM and CDR2 is ANQGSEA. The CDR3 is 13 amino acids. The CDR3 sequence: CSVGTDYNSPLHF. The CDR3 DNA reads as TGCAGCGTTGGGACAGACTATAATTCACCCCTCCACTTT.

The chain links TRBV5-8 to TRBJ2-1, with D perhaps TRBD1 (8 bases). The V gene lost 4 bases and the J gene lost 9 bases, with 23 bases spanning the gap. This CDR3 has 16 amino acids. Germline lookup yields CDR1 SGHTS and CDR2 YDEGEE. In DNA, the CDR3 is TGTGCCAGCAGCGGGACTAAGACAGGGGTTCGCAGTGAGCAGTTCTTC. Protein product: CASSGTKTGVRSEQFF.

V usage is TRBV6-5 and J usage is TRBJ1-1; D ambiguous. The germline V gene encodes CDR1 MNHEY and CDR2 SVGAGI. V was shortened by 2 bases and J by 7 bases, with 5 bases between the two germline ends. The CDR3 runs to 11 residues. The CDR3 DNA sequence: TGTGCCAGCAGTTACCCGGGTGAAGCTTTCTTT. Protein product: CASSYPGEAFF.

The rearrangement joins TRBV27 to TRBJ2-2; 11 bases fit TRBD2. Per the germline V gene, CDR1 is MNHEY and CDR2 is SMNVEV (reference sequence). CDR3 length: 18 amino acids. The junction had 10 bases not matched to a gene; V was cut back by 3 bases and J by 4 bases. For the CDR3, the DNA is TGTGCCAGCAGTTTTCTCACCTTAGCGGGGGGGCCCACCGGGGAGCTGTTTTTT. It translates to CASSFLTLAGGPTGELFF.

The chain recombines TRBV29-1 with TRBJ1-4; possible D gene TRBD1, 6 bases. The germline V gene encodes CDR1 SQVTM and CDR2 ANQGSEA. The CDR3 runs 12 residues. Deletions cut 4 bases from V and 5 bases from J, with 8 bases between. CDR3 nucleotides: TGCAGCGTTGGGGGGGGCAATGAAAAACTGTTTTTT. Protein sequence: CSVGGGNEKLFF. The full variable domain, rest sourced from reference TRBV29-1 and TRBJ1-4, is SAVISQKPSRDICQRGTSLTIQCQVDSQVTMMFWYRQQPGQSLTLIATANQGSEATYESGFVIDKFPISRPNLTFSTLTVSNMSPEDSSIYLCSVGGGNEKLFFGSGTQLSVL.

V gene TRBV15 combines with J gene TRBJ1-1; D uncertain. From germline, CDR1 is LNHNV and CDR2 YYDKDF (reference sequence). Trimming pared 5 bases from V and 8 bases from J, leaving 15 bases between. The CDR3 spans 13 residues. The CDR3: CATSYIIGQEAFF. The CDR3 coding sequence is TGTGCCACCAGCTATATCATTGGGCAGGAAGCTTTCTTT.

The DNA for the CDR3 is TGTGCCAGCAGGGGGGCAGGGGGCACCGGGGAGCTGTTTTTT. This translates into CASRGAGGTGELFF. This rearrangement joins TRBV6-1 to TRBJ2-2; 7 nucleotides agree with TRBD1. CDR1 is MNHNS and CDR2 is SASEGT in the germline V gene. V shed 6 bases, J shed 4 bases, and the junction held 5 bases outside the gene matches. The CDR3 is made up of 14 amino acids.

The CDR3 loop reads CASSLPTSGATDTQYF. The CDR3, as DNA: TGCGCCAGCAGCTTACCTACTAGCGGGGCCACAGATACGCAGTATTTT. The V and J genes are TRBV5-1 and TRBJ2-3, with 10 bases matching TRBD2. Unmatched junction bases numbered 5, after V lost 2 bases and J lost 2 bases. The CDR3 has 16 amino acids. Germline-derived CDR1 and CDR2 are SGHRS and YFSETQ. The complete variable domain, with remaining parts taken from reference TRBV5-1 and TRBJ2-3, reads KAGVTQTPRYLIKTRGQQVTLSCSPISGHRSVSWYQQTPGQGLQFLFEYFSETQRNKGNFPGRFSGRQFSNSRSEMNVSTLELGDSALYLCASSLPTSGATDTQYFGPGTRLTVL.

The chain has TRBV27 and TRBJ2-2, with 7 bases lining up with TRBD1. CDR1 is MNHEY, CDR2 SMNVEV, per germline (reference sequence). J was trimmed by 6 bases and V by 2 bases; bases with no gene match: 9. The CDR3 spans 16 residues. The CDR3 DNA follows: TGTGCCAGCAGTTTACGAGGGTTCCAGGGGGCCGGGGAGCTGTTTTTT. Encoded protein: CASSLRGFQGAGELFF.

CDR3 DNA sequence: TGTGCCAGCAGTCCCAGCCCGCTCTCTGGGGCCAACGTCCTGACTTTC. Its protein product is CASSPSPLSGANVLTF. The rearrangement uses TRBV6-4 and TRBJ2-6, with D uncertain. Germline loops: CDR1 MRHNA, CDR2 SNTAGT. Trimming left V 5 bases short and J 0 bases short, with 11 bases between. The CDR3 is made up of 16 amino acids.

The chain couples TRBV15 to TRBJ2-7; D remains unclear. The CDR3 is 14 residues long. V lost 5 bases to trimming and J lost 2 bases, with 13 bases between them. Germline loops: CDR1 LNHNV, CDR2 YYDKDF (reference sequence). The CDR3 here is CATSSCVIAYEQYV. The CDR3 nucleotides read TGTGCCACCAGCTCCTGTGTCATTGCCTACGAGCAGTACGTC.

The V and J genes are TRBV9 and TRBJ1-5; a possible D gene is TRBD1 (6 bases). This CDR3 has 13 residues. The germline V gene has CDR1 SGDLS and CDR2 YYNGEE. V was clipped by 0 bases and J by 5 bases, with 6 bases between them. The CDR3 DNA sequence: TGTGCCAGCAGCGTAGCAGGGGATCAGCCCCAGCATTTT. Translation gives CASSVAGDQPQHF.

The V gene is TRBV2, the J gene TRBJ1-1; 9 bases line up with TRBD1. Germline V CDR1 and CDR2: SNHLY, FYNNEI. This CDR3 contains 17 residues. J was trimmed by 4 bases and V by 7 bases; bases with no gene match: 16. CDR3 DNA: TGTGCCAGCACCCTGGGTCTGAGACAGGGGGGTATCACTGAAGCTTTCTTT. Protein sequence: CASTLGLRQGGITEAFF.